This T cell receptor (beta chain) was observed in a study of control samples from healthy donors and cancer patients. CDR3 length: 13 residues. Method: immunoSEQ multiplex PCR; TCRdb's copy keeps in-frame clones and lacks some. The table records 85,000 to 100,000 clones, around 82% of them present only once. This chain joins TRBV21-1 and TRBJ1-5. TRBV21-1 is tagged as a pseudogene. The material sequenced was blood. This clonotype originated in a man aged 55 to 70 in good health. The CDR3 spells CASSKVGDQPQHF. DNA for the CDR3: TGTGCCAGCAGCAAAGTGGGGGATCAGCCCCAGCATTTT.